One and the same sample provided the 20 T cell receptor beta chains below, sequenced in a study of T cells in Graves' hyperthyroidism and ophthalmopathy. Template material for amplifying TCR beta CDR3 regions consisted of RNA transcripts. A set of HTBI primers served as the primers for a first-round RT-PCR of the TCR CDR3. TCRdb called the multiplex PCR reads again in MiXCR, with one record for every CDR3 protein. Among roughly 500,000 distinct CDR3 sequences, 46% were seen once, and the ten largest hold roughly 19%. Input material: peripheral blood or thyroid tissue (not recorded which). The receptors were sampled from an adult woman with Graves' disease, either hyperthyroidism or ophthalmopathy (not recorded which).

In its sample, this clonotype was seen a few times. This chain's CDR3 is CASRTNNQPQHF. CDR3 in DNA: TGTGCCAGCAGGACAAATAATCAGCCCCAGCATTTT. The chain recombines TRBV2 with TRBJ1-5; D call uncertain. Trimming shortened V by 6 bases and J by 4 bases, and 7 bases separated the two germline ends. Germline CDR1 reads SNHLY; CDR2 reads FYNNEI. CDR3 size: 12 residues.

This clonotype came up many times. CDR3 region: CASRIQGGETQYF. In DNA, the CDR3 is TGTGCCAGCAGGATTCAGGGGGGAGAGACCCAGTACTTC. The chain employs TRBV7-9 and TRBJ2-5; possible D gene TRBD1, 7 bases. CDR3 length: 13 residues. V lost 6 bases and J lost 4, with 12 bases in between. Germline V gives CDR1 SEHNR, CDR2 FQNEAQ (reference sequence).

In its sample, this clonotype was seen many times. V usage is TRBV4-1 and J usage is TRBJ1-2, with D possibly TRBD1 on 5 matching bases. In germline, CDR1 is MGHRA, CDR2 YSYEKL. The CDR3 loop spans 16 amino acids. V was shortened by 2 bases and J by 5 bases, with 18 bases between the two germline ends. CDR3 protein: CASSQNSRTKLYGYTF. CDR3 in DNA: TGCGCCAGCAGCCAAAACTCGCGGACAAAGCTTTATGGCTACACCTTC.

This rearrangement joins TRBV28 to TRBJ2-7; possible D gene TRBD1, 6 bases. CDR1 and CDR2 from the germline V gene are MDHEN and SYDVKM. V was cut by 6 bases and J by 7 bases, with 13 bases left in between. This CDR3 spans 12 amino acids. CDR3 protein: CASSLQGMEQYF. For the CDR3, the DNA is TGTGCCAGCAGCCTACAGGGTATGGAGCAGTACTTC.

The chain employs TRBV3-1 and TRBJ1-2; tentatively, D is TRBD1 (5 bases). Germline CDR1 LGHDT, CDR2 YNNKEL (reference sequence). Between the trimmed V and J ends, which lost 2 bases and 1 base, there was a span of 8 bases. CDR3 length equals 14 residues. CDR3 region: CASSQRGLNYGYTF. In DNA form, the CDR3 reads TGTGCCAGCAGCCAAAGGGGACTTAACTATGGCTACACCTTC. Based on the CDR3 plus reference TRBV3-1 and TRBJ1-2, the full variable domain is DTAVSQTPKYLVTQMGNDKSIKCEQNLGHDTMYWYKQDSKKFLKIMFSYNNKELIINETVPNRFSPKSPDKAHLNLHINSLELGDSAVYFCASSQRGLNYGYTFGSGTRLTVV.

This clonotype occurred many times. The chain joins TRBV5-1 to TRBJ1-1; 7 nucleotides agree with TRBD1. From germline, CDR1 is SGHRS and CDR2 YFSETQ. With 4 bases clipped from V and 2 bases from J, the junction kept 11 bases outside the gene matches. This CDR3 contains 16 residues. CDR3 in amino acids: CASSPRPGQPNTEAFF. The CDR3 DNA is TGCGCCAGCAGCCCCCGCCCGGGACAGCCAAACACTGAAGCTTTCTTT.

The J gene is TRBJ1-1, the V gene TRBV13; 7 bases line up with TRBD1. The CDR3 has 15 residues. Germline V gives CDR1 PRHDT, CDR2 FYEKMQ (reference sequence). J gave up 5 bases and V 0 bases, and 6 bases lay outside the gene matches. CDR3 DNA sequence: TGTGCCAGCAGCTTAGGGGAGGGGGCGAGGACTGAAGCTTTCTTT. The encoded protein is CASSLGEGARTEAFF.

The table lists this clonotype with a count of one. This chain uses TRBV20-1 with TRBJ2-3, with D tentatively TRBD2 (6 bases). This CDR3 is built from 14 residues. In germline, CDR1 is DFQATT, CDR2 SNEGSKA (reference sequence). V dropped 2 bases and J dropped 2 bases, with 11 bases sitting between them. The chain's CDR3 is CSARTGVTTDTQYF. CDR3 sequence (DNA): TGCAGTGCTAGAACGGGAGTTACCACAGATACGCAGTATTTT.

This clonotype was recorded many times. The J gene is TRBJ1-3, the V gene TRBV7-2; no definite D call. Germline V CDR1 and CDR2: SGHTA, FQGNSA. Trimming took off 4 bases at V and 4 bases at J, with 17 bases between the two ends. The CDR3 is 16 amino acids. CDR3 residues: CASSYRRAGPGNTIYF. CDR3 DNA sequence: TGTGCCAGCAGCTATAGGAGGGCAGGACCCGGAAACACCATATATTTT. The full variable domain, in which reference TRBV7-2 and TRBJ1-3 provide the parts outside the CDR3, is GAGVSQSPSNKVTEKGKDVELRCDPISGHTALYWYRQSLGQGLEFLIYFQGNSAPDKSGLPSDRFSAERTGGSVSTLTIQRTQQEDSAVYLCASSYRRAGPGNTIYFGEGSWLTVV.

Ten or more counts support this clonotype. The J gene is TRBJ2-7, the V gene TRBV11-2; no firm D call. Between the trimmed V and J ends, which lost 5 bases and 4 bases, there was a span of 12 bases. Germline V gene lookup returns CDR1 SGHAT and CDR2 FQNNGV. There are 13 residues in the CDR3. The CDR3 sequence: CASSDGERYEQYF. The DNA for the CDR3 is TGTGCCAGCAGCGACGGAGAGAGATACGAGCAGTACTTC.

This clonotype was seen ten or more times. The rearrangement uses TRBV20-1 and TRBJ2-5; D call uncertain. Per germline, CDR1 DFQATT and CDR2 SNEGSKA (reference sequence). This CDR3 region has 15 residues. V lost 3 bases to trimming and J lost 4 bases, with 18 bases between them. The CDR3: CSASASEAIGETQYF. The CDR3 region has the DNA TGCAGTGCTAGTGCTAGTGAAGCGATTGGAGAGACCCAGTACTTC.

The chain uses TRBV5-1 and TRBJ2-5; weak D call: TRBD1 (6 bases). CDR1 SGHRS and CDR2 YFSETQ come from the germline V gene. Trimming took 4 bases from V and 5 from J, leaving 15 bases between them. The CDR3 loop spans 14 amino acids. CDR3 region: CASSTRQAGETQYF. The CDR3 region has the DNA TGCGCCAGCAGCACCAGACAGGCCGGGGAGACCCAGTACTTC.

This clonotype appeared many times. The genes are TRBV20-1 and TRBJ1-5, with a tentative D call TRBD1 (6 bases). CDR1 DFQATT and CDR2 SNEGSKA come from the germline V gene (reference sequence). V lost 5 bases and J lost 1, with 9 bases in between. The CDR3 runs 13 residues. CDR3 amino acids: CSALGGSNQPQHF. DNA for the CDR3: TGCAGTGCTTTAGGGGGAAGCAATCAGCCCCAGCATTTT.

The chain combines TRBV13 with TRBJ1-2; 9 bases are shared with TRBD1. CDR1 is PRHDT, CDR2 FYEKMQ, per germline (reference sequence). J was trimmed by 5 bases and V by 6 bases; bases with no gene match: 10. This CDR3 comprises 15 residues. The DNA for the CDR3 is TGTGCCAGCAGTTTCGGGACAGGGAAGTGGTATGGCTACACCTTC. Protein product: CASSFGTGKWYGYTF.

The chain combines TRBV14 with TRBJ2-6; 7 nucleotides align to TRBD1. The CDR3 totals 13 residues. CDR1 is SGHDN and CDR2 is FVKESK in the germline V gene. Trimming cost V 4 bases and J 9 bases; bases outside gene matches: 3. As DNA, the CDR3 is TGTGCCAGCAGCCCCGACAGGGACAACGTCCTGACTTTC. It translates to CASSPDRDNVLTF.

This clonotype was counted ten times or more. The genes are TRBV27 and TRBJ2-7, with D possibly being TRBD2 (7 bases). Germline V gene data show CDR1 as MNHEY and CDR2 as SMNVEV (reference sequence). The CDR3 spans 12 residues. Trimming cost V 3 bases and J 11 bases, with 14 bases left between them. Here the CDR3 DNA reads TGTGCCAGCAGTTTTAGGGGGGGCGCCGAGTACTTC. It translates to CASSFRGGAEYF.

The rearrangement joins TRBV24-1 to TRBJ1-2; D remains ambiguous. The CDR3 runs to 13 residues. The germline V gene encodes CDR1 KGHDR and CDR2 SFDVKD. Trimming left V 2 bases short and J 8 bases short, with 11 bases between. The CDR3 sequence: CATSDSVVGGYTF. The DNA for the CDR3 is TGTGCCACCAGTGATTCGGTAGTCGGGGGCTACACCTTC.

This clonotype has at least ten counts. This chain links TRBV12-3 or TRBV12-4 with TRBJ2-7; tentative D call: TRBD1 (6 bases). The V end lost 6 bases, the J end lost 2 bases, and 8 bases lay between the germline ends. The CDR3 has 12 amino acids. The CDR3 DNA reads TGTGCCAGCAGGAGGGACACCTACGAGCAGTACTTC. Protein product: CASRRDTYEQYF.

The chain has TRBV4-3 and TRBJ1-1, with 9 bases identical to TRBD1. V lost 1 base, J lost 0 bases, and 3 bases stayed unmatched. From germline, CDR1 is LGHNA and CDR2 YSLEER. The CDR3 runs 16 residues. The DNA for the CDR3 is TGCGCCAGCAGCCAAGTTCGACAGGGGGTGAACACTGAAGCTTTCTTT. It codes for CASSQVRQGVNTEAFF.

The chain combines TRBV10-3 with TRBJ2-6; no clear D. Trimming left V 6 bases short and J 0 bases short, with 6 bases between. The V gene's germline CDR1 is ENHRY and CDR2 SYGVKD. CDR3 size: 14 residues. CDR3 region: CAIRDTSGANVLTF. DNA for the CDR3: TGTGCCATCAGAGACACCTCTGGGGCCAACGTCCTGACTTTC.